A single sample is the source of the 10 T cell receptor beta chains below, sequenced in a study of blood T cell repertoires in COVID-19. Method: immunoSEQ multiplex PCR; TCRdb's copy keeps in-frame clones and lacks some. The sample shows tens of thousands of clones, 89% of them seen only once. Sequenced material: peripheral blood. Receptor source: a man between 60 and 75 years old with COVID-19, enrolled during active disease.

This chain connects TRBV9 to TRBJ2-3; TRBD2 agrees at 11 bases. V lost 4 bases to trimming and J lost 2 bases; unmatched junction nucleotides: 6. Germline V CDR1 and CDR2: SGDLS, YYNGEE. The CDR3 is 16 amino acids. CDR3 DNA: TGTGCCAGCAGCACTCTAGCGGGAGGAAACACAGATACGCAGTATTTT. Translation gives CASSTLAGGNTDTQYF.

This rearrangement joins TRBV28 to TRBJ2-3, with D perhaps matching TRBD2 (6 bases). Looked up from germline, CDR1 is MDHEN and CDR2 is SYDVKM. The germline V and J ends were trimmed by 2 bases and 3 bases, with 12 bases remaining between them. The CDR3 loop spans 15 amino acids. The CDR3 nucleotides read TGTGCCAGCAGTTTAGCGGGACCCCCTACAGATACGCAGTATTTT. Translating gives CASSLAGPPTDTQYF.

This clone was counted between two and nine times. This chain links TRBV14 with TRBJ2-4; 7 positions match TRBD1. CDR1 is SGHDN and CDR2 is FVKESK in the germline V gene. The CDR3 covers 14 residues. After removal of 4 bases from V and 8 bases from J, the junction contained 8 bases not matched to a gene. The CDR3 spells CASSLTTGSDIQYF. DNA for the CDR3: TGTGCCAGCAGCCTTACGACAGGGTCGGACATTCAGTACTTC.

This chain uses TRBV24-1 with TRBJ2-7; D remains unclear. Germline V gives CDR1 KGHDR, CDR2 SFDVKD. The V end was cut by 2 bases, the J end by 2 bases, with 12 bases between. CDR3 length: 15 residues. CDR3 nucleotides: TGTGCCACCAGTGATTCTTCACAGAAACCCTACGAGCAGTACTTC. It encodes CATSDSSQKPYEQYF.

Only a few counts were recorded for this clone. Written as DNA, the CDR3 is TGTGCCAGCAGCCAAGAAGGCCTAGCGGGCGGTGGCACAGATACGCAGTATTTT. It translates to CASSQEGLAGGGTDTQYF. This chain connects TRBV3-1 (or the pseudogene TRBV3-2) to TRBJ2-3, with TRBD2 matching over 8 bases. The germline V gene encodes CDR1 LGHDT and CDR2 YNNKEL (reference sequence). J lost 1 base, V lost 0 bases, and 9 bases had no gene match. CDR3 length: 18 residues.

This rearrangement joins TRBV11-2 to TRBJ1-3; D is unclear. Trimming stripped 1 base from V and 1 base from J, with 11 bases between. Germline-derived CDR1 and CDR2 are SGHAT and FQNNGV. This CDR3 contains 16 residues. The CDR3 DNA sequence: TGTGCCAGCAGCTTAGGAGTCGGCGGGTCTGGAAACACCATATATTTT. It encodes CASSLGVGGSGNTIYF.

V is TRBV19 and J is TRBJ1-4; D remains unclear. The CDR3 runs to 15 residues. Per germline, CDR1 LNHDA and CDR2 SQIVND (reference sequence). Trimming cost V 6 bases and J 10 bases, with 21 bases left between them. The DNA of the CDR3 is TGTGCCAGTAGCGGAAATGGACTGCCCAATTCAAAACTGTTTTTT. It codes for CASSGNGLPNSKLFF.

This clone came up once. V is TRBV19 and J is TRBJ1-5; D is uncertain. Germline CDR1 and CDR2: LNHDA and SQIVND (reference sequence). The CDR3 covers 14 residues. Trimming left V 5 bases short and J 3 bases short, with 11 bases between. In nucleotides, the CDR3 is TGTGCCAGTAGTTTGTTCGAGCCCAATCAGCCCCAGCATTTT. It is translated as CASSLFEPNQPQHF.

The J gene is TRBJ1-2, the V gene TRBV7-9, with D unclear. Per germline, CDR1 SEHNR and CDR2 FQNEAQ (reference sequence). CDR3 size: 10 residues. The ends were cut back, 5 bases at V and 8 bases at J, with 6 bases in the middle. The CDR3 loop is CASSGLGYTF. CDR3 DNA sequence: TGTGCCAGCAGCGGGCTCGGCTACACCTTC.

J is TRBJ2-5 and V is TRBV7-2; 12 bases fit TRBD2. Losses at the gene ends were 5 bases for V and 2 bases for J; bases not matched to a gene: 6. The CDR3 is 16 residues long. Germline CDR1 is SGHTA and CDR2 is FQGNSA. The CDR3 sequence is CASSVGLAGSQETQYF. CDR3 in DNA: TGTGCCAGCAGCGTTGGACTAGCGGGATCACAAGAGACCCAGTACTTC.